This section outlines one T cell receptor (beta chain) sequence together with its context. Its target is not known. The data stem from a study of response to subunit inactivated influenza vaccine. Study-level results: The authors suggested that few new T cells are recruited per seasonal influenza vaccination.

From the RT-PCR reads, TCRdb called clonotypes with MiXCR, one entry per CDR3 protein. The sample lists more than 600,000 distinct CDR3 sequences, 18% occurring once. Germline CDR1 MNHEY, CDR2 SVGAGI. Losses at the gene ends were 0 bases for V and 8 bases for J; bases not matched to a gene: 8. This CDR3 has 16 amino acids. The rearrangement joins TRBV6-5 to TRBJ2-1; 9 bases line up with TRBD2. The clonotype originates from a man aged 50 to 59 who received an inactivated influenza vaccine. Sequenced material: PBMCs from blood, taken less than 6 days after vaccination. The CDR3 sequence is CASSYSMRGGPDEQFF. As DNA, the CDR3 is TGTGCCAGCAGTTACTCGATGCGGGGGGGTCCCGATGAGCAGTTCTTC.